The entry below describes one T cell receptor (beta chain). Its antigen is not known. Sequencing in the ViraFEST assay came after antigen-specific CD4+ T cells had been expanded with viral peptide pools, which were used to stimulate PBMC. Isolation of CD4+ T cells took place after ten to eleven days of culture. Participants were given two doses of BNT162b2 or mRNA-1273 vaccine. In the cultures, half the medium was exchanged for IL-2 medium on days 3 and 7. This CDR3 is 14 amino acids long. Trimming cost V 5 bases and J 3 bases; bases outside gene matches: 4. The V gene's germline CDR1 is SGHTA and CDR2 FQGNSA. This sample is part of a study of vaccination effects on CD4 cells after COVID-19. Study in general: The median interval between the second dose and post-vaccine sampling was 72 days.

Generated by immunoSEQ multiplex PCR, the TCRdb table keeps only in-frame clones and is missing some. This sample yields 40,000 to 50,000 clones, of which nearly 75% are seen a single time; about 15% belongs to the top ten. This TCR came from a human donor who received a COVID-19 vaccine. This specimen was CD4+ T cells from PBMCs cultured with HCoV-OC43 spike peptides, taken after COVID-19 vaccination. Subset denoted: HCoV-OC43 spike overlapping peptide pool stimulation. The genes are TRBV7-2 and TRBJ1-1, with TRBD1 matching over 9 bases. The CDR3 region is CASSPGQGYTEAFF. The CDR3 DNA follows: TGTGCCAGCAGCCCAGGACAGGGGTACACTGAAGCTTTCTTT.